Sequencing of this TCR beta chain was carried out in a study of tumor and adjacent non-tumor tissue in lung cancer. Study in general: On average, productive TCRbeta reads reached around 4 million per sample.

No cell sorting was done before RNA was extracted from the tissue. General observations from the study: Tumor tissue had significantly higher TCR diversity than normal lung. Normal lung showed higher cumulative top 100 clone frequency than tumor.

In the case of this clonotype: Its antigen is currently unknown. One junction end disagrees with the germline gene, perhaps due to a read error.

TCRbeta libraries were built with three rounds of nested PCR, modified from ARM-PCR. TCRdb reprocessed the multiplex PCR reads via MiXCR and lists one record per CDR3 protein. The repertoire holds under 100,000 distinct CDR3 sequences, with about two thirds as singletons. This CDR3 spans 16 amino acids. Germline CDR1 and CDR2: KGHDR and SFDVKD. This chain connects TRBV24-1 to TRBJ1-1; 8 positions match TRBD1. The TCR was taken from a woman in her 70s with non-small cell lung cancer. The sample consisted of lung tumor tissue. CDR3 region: CATSAPTGDLNTETFF. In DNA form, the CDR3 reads TGTGCCACCAGTGCCCCGACAGGGGACCTGAACACTGAAACTTTCTTT.